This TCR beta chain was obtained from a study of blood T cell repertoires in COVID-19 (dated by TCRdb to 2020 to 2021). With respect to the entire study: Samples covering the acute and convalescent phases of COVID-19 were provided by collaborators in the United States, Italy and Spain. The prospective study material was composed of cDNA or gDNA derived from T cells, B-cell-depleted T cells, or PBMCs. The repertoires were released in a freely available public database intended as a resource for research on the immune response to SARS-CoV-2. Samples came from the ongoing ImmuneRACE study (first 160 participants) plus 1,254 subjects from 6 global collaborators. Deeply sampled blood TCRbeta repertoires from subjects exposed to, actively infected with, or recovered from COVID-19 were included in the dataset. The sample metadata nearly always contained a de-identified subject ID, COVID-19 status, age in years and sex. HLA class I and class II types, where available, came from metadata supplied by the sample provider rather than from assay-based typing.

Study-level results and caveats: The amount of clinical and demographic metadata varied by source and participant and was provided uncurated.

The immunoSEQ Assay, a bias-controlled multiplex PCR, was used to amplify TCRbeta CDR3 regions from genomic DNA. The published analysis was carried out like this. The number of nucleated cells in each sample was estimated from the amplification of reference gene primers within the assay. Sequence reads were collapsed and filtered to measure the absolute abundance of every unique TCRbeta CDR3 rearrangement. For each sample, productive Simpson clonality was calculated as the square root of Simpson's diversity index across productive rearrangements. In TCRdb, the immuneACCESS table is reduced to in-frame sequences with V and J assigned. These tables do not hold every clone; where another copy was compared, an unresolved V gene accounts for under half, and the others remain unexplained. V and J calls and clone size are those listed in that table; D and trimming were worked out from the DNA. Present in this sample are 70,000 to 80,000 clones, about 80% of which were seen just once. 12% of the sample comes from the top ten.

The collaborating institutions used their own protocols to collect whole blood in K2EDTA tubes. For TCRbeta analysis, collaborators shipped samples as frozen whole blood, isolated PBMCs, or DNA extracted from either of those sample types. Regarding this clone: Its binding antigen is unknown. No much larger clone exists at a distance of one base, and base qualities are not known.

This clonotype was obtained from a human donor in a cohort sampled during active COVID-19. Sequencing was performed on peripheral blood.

The base sequence is TGTGCCAACGGCAGGCGGGGACACACTGAAGCTTTCTTT. The translation is CANGRRGHTEAFF. The rearranged chain carries TRBV19 and TRBJ1-1; perhaps TRBD1 is the D gene, with 5 bases matching. In the germline V gene (reference sequence), CDR1 corresponds to LNHDA and CDR2 to SQIVND. Including cysteine and phenylalanine, the CDR3 has 13 amino acids. CDR3 DNA only is kept here, 39 bases in frame from base 1. The germline ends are 15 bases apart after V is trimmed by 10 bases and J by 3 bases.